The T cell receptor (beta chain) under discussion was sequenced for a study of CD8 T cells in ankylosing spondylitis. Study outcomes and limitations: Relatively rare in peripheral blood, disease-linked clones were also CD8+. The study identified a TCR beta motif of eight highly homologous variants that appeared characteristic of ankylosing spondylitis blood.

The V and J ends lost 6 bases and 3 bases respectively, with 14 bases between them. Germline V gene lookup returns CDR1 MDHEN and CDR2 SYDVKM. This CDR3 has 14 amino acids. Via MiXCR, TCRdb re-called the 5' RACE reads, giving one row per CDR3 protein. The sample has some 700,000 distinct CDR3 sequences; about 20% are singletons. This clonotype was observed a handful of times. Its antigen is undetermined. The source is a male donor with ankylosing spondylitis. The sample consisted of blood, either unsorted or a sorted T cell fraction (not recorded which). This chain uses TRBV28 with TRBJ1-2; no clear D. The CDR3 protein is CASRLLGFDYGYTF. The CDR3 DNA follows: TGTGCCAGCAGGCTACTAGGTTTTGACTATGGCTACACCTTC.